This T cell receptor (beta chain) was found in a study of tumor and adjacent non-tumor tissue in lung cancer. With respect to this clonotype: Its antigen is not identified. A junction boundary mismatches the germline segment, possibly from a read error.

Three rounds of nested PCR, following a modified ARM-PCR protocol, produced the TCRbeta library. TCRdb reprocessed the multiplex PCR reads via MiXCR and lists one record per CDR3 protein. The data hold roughly 93,000 distinct CDR3 sequences, with less than 80% observed a single time. Study-level findings and limits: Compared with tumor, normal lung showed significantly lower TCR diversity.

Germline V gene sequence: CDR1 SGHNT, CDR2 YYREEE (reference sequence). The CDR3 extends over 17 amino acids. RNA was extracted from bulk tissue without any cell sorting. The chain combines TRBV5-4 with TRBJ2-1, with TRBD2 identical over 8 bases. The sample consisted of lung tumor tissue. This clonotype originated in a man between 60 and 75 years old with non-small cell lung cancer. The CDR3 bases are TGTGCCAACAGCCCGTACGGTTCGGGACTAGTCCTAAATGAGCAGTTCTTC. As protein: CANSPYGSGLVLNEQFF. Full variable domain (rest looked up from reference TRBV5-4 and TRBJ2-1): ETGVTQSPTHLIKTRGQQVTLRCSSQSGHNTVSWYQQALGQGPQFIFQYYREEENGRGNFPPRFSGLQFPNYSSELNVNALELDDSALYLCANSPYGSGLVLNEQFFGPGTRLTVL.